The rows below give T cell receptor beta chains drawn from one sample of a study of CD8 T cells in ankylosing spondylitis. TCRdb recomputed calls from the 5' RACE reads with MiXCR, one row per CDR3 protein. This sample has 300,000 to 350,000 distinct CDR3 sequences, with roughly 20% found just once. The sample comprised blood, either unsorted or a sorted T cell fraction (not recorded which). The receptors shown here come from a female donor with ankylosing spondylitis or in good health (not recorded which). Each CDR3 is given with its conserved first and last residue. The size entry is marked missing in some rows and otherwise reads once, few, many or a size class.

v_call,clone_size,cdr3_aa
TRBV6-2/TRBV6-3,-,CASRISGTAGYTF
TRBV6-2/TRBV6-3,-,CASSYQRGGPGQVEQYF
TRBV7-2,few,CASSPILGQGLGEQYF
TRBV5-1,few,CASSLGGYGTDTQYF
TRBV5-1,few,CASSSIAAYNEQFF
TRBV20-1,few,CSASGEGTDTQYF
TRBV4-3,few,CASSQVRGTYEQYF
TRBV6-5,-,CASSSGVGVIVNEQFF
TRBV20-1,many,CSAKREVAKNIQYF
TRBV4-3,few,CASSQRLGGEVYEQYF
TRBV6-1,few,CASSPGRNTDTQYF